Each of the 32 T cell receptor beta chains below was sequenced from the same sample in a study of regulatory T cells in long-lasting Graves disease. According to the study, TCR beta libraries were built with iRepertoire HTBI primers and CDR3-region Arm-PCR. TCRdb used MiXCR to reprocess the multiplex PCR reads, holding one entry per CDR3 protein. This table has 540,000 or so distinct CDR3 sequences, roughly 13% appearing once. Regarding time point: newly diagnosed GD, antithyroid drugs for less than 3 months. Preparation of the TCR library used RNA extracted from PBMCs. The same sample was also used in a study of T cells in Graves' hyperthyroidism and ophthalmopathy.

The starting material was peripheral blood mononuclear cells (PBMCs), obtained at new diagnosis, from a patient treated with antithyroid drugs. The receptors stem from a man aged 25-45 years with Graves disease.

The chain carries TRBV15 and TRBJ1-4; D not resolved. CDR1 LNHNV and CDR2 YYDKDF come from the germline V gene (reference sequence). The ends were cut back, 3 bases at V and 0 bases at J, with 11 bases in the middle. The CDR3 contains 16 residues. The chain's CDR3 is CATSSFRSATNEKLFF. The CDR3 DNA is TGTGCCACCAGCAGTTTCCGTTCTGCAACTAATGAAAAACTGTTTTTT.

This clonotype was seen many times. V and J are TRBV27 and TRBJ1-6; no clear D. Trimming pared 1 base from V and 7 bases from J, leaving 20 bases between. The germline V gene has CDR1 MNHEY and CDR2 SMNVEV (reference sequence). The CDR3 has 18 amino acids. The DNA of the CDR3 is TGTGCCAGCAGTTTATATTCTTCCCGAGCGTACTTAAATTCACCCCTCCACTTT. This gives the protein CASSLYSSRAYLNSPLHF.

There are many counts of this clonotype. V and J are TRBV7-2 and TRBJ2-1, with D unresolved. The CDR3 has 14 residues. V was pared by 5 bases and J by 6 bases, with 14 bases between. Germline CDR1 reads SGHTA; CDR2 reads FQGNSA. In DNA form, the CDR3 reads TGTGCCAGCAGCGGTACTTGGACGTTCAATGAGCAGTTCTTC. Its translation: CASSGTWTFNEQFF.

This clonotype was seen at least ten times. This chain joins TRBV6-1 and TRBJ2-1, with 7 bases matching TRBD2. Germline lookup yields CDR1 MNHNS and CDR2 SASEGT. V shed 6 bases, J shed 0 bases, and the junction held 14 bases outside the gene matches. CDR3 length: 18 residues. The CDR3 sequence: CASRKLALKPSSYNEQFF. DNA of the CDR3: TGTGCCAGCAGGAAACTAGCGCTTAAGCCAAGCTCCTACAATGAGCAGTTCTTC.

There are many counts of this clonotype. The chain combines TRBV12-3 or TRBV12-4 with TRBJ1-2, with D uncertain. V was trimmed by 5 bases and J by 5 bases, leaving 15 bases between them. CDR3 length: 14 amino acids. The CDR3 sequence: CASSTGVEVYGYTF. CDR3 nucleotide sequence: TGTGCCAGCAGTACCGGAGTTGAGGTGTATGGCTACACCTTC.

This clonotype was recorded at least ten times. The chain combines TRBV5-1 with TRBJ2-2; the match to TRBD2 covers 9 bases. Germline V CDR1 and CDR2: SGHRS, YFSETQ. The CDR3 runs to 16 residues. Germline trimming cut 0 bases from V and 1 base from J; bases unmatched to any gene: 1. The CDR3 nucleotides are TGCGCCAGCAGCTTGGTAGCGGGGGTGAACACCGGGGAGCTGTTTTTT. It translates to CASSLVAGVNTGELFF.

This clonotype was observed many times. The chain combines TRBV28 with TRBJ1-5, with D uncertain. The CDR3 sequence is 14 residues long. Trimming pared 0 bases from V and 6 bases from J, leaving 9 bases between. Per germline, CDR1 MDHEN and CDR2 SYDVKM. CDR3 nucleotide sequence: TGTGCCAGCAGTTTATGGGGGTCGCCTCAGCCCCAGCATTTT. It yields the protein CASSLWGSPQPQHF.

This clonotype was counted a few times. This chain joins TRBV7-9 and TRBJ2-1, with a tentative D call TRBD1 (6 bases). The CDR3 is 18 residues long. V was trimmed by 9 bases and J by 5 bases, leaving 29 bases between them. The germline V gene encodes CDR1 SEHNR and CDR2 FQNEAQ (reference sequence). The CDR3 DNA reads as TGTGCCAGTCAAGGGGGTATCGGACCTACCCTCTCACACAATGAGCAGTTCTTC. Translation gives CASQGGIGPTLSHNEQFF.

This clonotype was found many times. J is TRBJ1-2 and V is TRBV28; D possibly corresponds to TRBD1 (5 bases). Germline CDR1 and CDR2: MDHEN and SYDVKM. This CDR3 comprises 16 residues. V was trimmed by 3 bases and J by 7 bases, leaving 21 bases between them. The CDR3 reads CASSFPSGGEDFGYTF. The CDR3, as DNA: TGTGCCAGCAGTTTCCCCTCCGGGGGGGAGGACTTTGGCTACACCTTC.

Comments on this clonotype: A far larger clone is a single base away, which makes a read error likely. The J gene is TRBJ2-7, the V gene TRBV11-2; 7 bases match TRBD2. V gave up 2 bases and J gave up 7 bases; unmatched junction bases: 11. This CDR3 spans 15 amino acids. The V gene's germline CDR1 is SGHAT and CDR2 FQNNGV. The CDR3 is CASSLSLRDYNEQYF. The CDR3 coding sequence is TGTGCCAGCAGCTTAAGCCTCCGGGACTACAATGAGCAGTACTTC.

This clonotype was observed a few times. The V and J genes are TRBV5-1 and TRBJ2-5; D is possibly TRBD2 (5 bases). V was clipped by 0 bases and J by 5 bases, with 14 bases between them. The CDR3 covers 15 residues. CDR1 SGHRS and CDR2 YFSETQ come from the germline V gene. CDR3 in DNA: TGCGCCAGCAGCTTGGTGAGGGCACGAGGGGAGACCCAGTACTTC. Translated: CASSLVRARGETQYF.

In this sample, this clonotype turned up many times. The gene calls are TRBV30 and TRBJ2-7; D perhaps matches TRBD1 (6 bases). The germline gives CDR1 GTSNPN, CDR2 SVGIG (reference sequence). The length of the CDR3 is 12 residues. Between the trimmed V and J ends, which lost 4 bases and 6 bases, there was a span of 13 bases. This CDR3 reads CAWMDRALEQYF. CDR3 in DNA: TGTGCCTGGATGGACAGAGCCCTCGAGCAGTACTTC.

The chain recombines TRBV7-9 with TRBJ2-7; D is possibly TRBD2 (6 bases). V was pared by 5 bases and J by 1 base, with 15 bases between. CDR3 length: 15 residues. Looked up from germline, CDR1 is SEHNR and CDR2 is FQNEAQ (reference sequence). Here the CDR3 DNA reads TGTGCCAGCAGCCTCTTGGGGGACTTATCCTACGAGCAGTACTTC. It is translated as CASSLLGDLSYEQYF.

This chain joins TRBV13 and TRBJ2-2, with TRBD2 matching over 7 bases. The CDR3 runs 17 residues. V was pared by 6 bases and J by 6 bases, with 16 bases of the junction left unmatched. CDR1 PRHDT and CDR2 FYEKMQ come from the germline V gene (reference sequence). Here the CDR3 DNA reads TGTGCCAGCAGTTTCTCCGTCGGACTAGGTGGAGCCGGGGAGCTGTTTTTT. This encodes CASSFSVGLGGAGELFF.

The chain couples TRBV7-9 to TRBJ2-1; TRBD2 matches 12 bases. Trimming cost V 7 bases and J 1 base; bases outside gene matches: 8. This CDR3 has 17 amino acids. Per the germline V gene, CDR1 is SEHNR and CDR2 is FQNEAQ (reference sequence). CDR3 sequence: CASIPTSGRGSYNEQFF. The CDR3 DNA reads as TGTGCCAGCATCCCGACTAGCGGGAGAGGGTCCTACAATGAGCAGTTCTTC.

The sample holds many counts of this clonotype. The chain couples TRBV12-3 or TRBV12-4 to TRBJ2-2, with D unclear. The CDR3 totals 16 residues. V was clipped by 6 bases and J by 1 base, with 15 bases between them. This CDR3 is CASSHDGTWNTGELFF. CDR3 DNA sequence: TGTGCCAGCAGCCACGACGGAACATGGAACACCGGGGAGCTGTTTTTT.

This clonotype showed up many times. The chain links TRBV19 to TRBJ2-2; TRBD2 might be the D (6 bases). The V gene lost 10 bases and the J gene lost 3 bases, with 15 bases spanning the gap. From germline, CDR1 is LNHDA and CDR2 SQIVND (reference sequence). This CDR3 spans 14 amino acids. CDR3 bases: TGTGCCATCCAAGCGGGTAGGGACACCGGGGAGCTGTTTTTT. It encodes CAIQAGRDTGELFF.

The chain employs TRBV18 and TRBJ2-7, with TRBD2 matching over 12 bases. The CDR3 totals 16 residues. Losses at the gene ends were 3 bases for V and 4 bases for J; bases not matched to a gene: 7. Germline-derived CDR1 and CDR2 are KGHSH and LQKENI. The CDR3 coding sequence is TGTGCCAGCTCACCCCAACGACTAGCGGGAGAGTACGAGCAGTACTTC. It codes for CASSPQRLAGEYEQYF.

Worth noting for this clonotype: This may be a read error, as it is one base from a much larger clone. The chain recombines TRBV6-1 with TRBJ1-1, with D uncertain. Germline lookup yields CDR1 MNHNS and CDR2 SASEGT. The CDR3 consists of 14 residues. V shed 4 bases and J shed 0 bases, with 9 bases lying between them. The CDR3 loop reads CASSADRVNTEAFF. CDR3 in DNA: TGTGCCAGCAGTGCCGATCGGGTGAACACTGAAGCTTTCTTT.

This clonotype was counted only a few times. The J gene is TRBJ2-3, the V gene TRBV6-1; D unclear. The CDR3 extends over 11 amino acids. The V and J ends lost 6 bases and 8 bases respectively, with 9 bases between them. CDR1 MNHNS and CDR2 SASEGT come from the germline V gene. CDR3 in amino acids: CASRIRVTQYF. As DNA, the CDR3 is TGTGCCAGCAGAATAAGGGTTACGCAGTATTTT.

Details on this clonotype: One base away lies a much larger clone, so this may be a sequencing read error. The rearrangement uses TRBV11-2 and TRBJ2-5, with 7 positions matching TRBD1. The CDR3 has 16 amino acids. Germline CDR1 is SGHAT and CDR2 is FQNNGV. CDR3 sequence reads: CASSLVPGGVQGTQYF. The DNA for the CDR3 is TGTGCCAGCAGCTTAGTGCCAGGGGGAGTTCAAGGGACCCAGTACTTC.

This clonotype was counted ten times or more. This rearrangement joins TRBV28 to TRBJ1-1; D gene uncertain. CDR1 is MDHEN and CDR2 is SYDVKM in the germline V gene. The CDR3 consists of 12 residues. Trimming stripped 5 bases from V and 9 bases from J, with 13 bases between. CDR3 in DNA: TGTGCCAGCAGTCGACCCTCCCAGCAAGCTTTCTTT. Its protein is CASSRPSQQAFF.

This clonotype was recorded many times. The rearrangement joins TRBV11-3 to TRBJ1-1, with D maybe TRBD1 (5 bases). Deletions cut 3 bases from V and 5 bases from J, with 10 bases between. The CDR3 extends over 13 amino acids. Germline V gene data show CDR1 as SGHNT and CDR2 as YENEEA. The CDR3 nucleotides read TGTGCCAGCAGCTTTCGATGGGGGACTGAAGCTTTCTTT. It specifies CASSFRWGTEAFF.

This clonotype showed up just once. A read error is possible here, since a much larger clone lies one base away. This rearrangement joins TRBV29-1 to TRBJ2-6; TRBD1 agrees at 7 bases. The V and J ends lost 3 bases and 0 bases, in that order; junction bases with no gene match: 8. CDR3 length: 17 amino acids. Per germline, CDR1 SQVTM and CDR2 ANQGSEA. The CDR3 nucleotides are TGCAGCGTTGAGGAGGACAGGTCCCCCTCTGGGGCCAACGTCCTGACTTTC. It specifies CSVEEDRSPSGANVLTF.

This clonotype was recorded at least ten times. This chain connects TRBV12-3 or TRBV12-4 to TRBJ1-5; perhaps TRBD1 as D (5 bases). The CDR3 totals 14 residues. Between the trimmed V and J ends, which lost 3 bases and 1 base, there was a span of 7 bases. The CDR3 nucleotides read TGTGCCAGCAGTTTCGGACAAAGCAATCAGCCCCAGCATTTT. It is translated as CASSFGQSNQPQHF.

This clonotype showed up just a few times. One end of the junction does not line up with germline, which may come from a read error. V and J are TRBV4-1 and TRBJ1-1, with no clear D. The CDR3 has 17 amino acids. Per germline, CDR1 MGHRA and CDR2 YSYEKL. In DNA, the CDR3 is TGTGCCAGCAGCCAGATCCTCCGCGGAGGCATGAACACTGAAGCTTTCTTT. Its translation: CASSQILRGGMNTEAFF.

This clonotype was observed at least ten times. The chain links TRBV4-2 to TRBJ2-1; D call uncertain. The CDR3 length is 12 residues. Germline values: CDR1 LGHNA, CDR2 YNFKEQ. V lost 4 bases to trimming and J lost 10 bases, with 11 bases between them. In DNA form, the CDR3 reads TGTGCCAGCAGCCCCTCTAGAGAAGAGCAGTTCTTC. This gives the protein CASSPSREEQFF.

The CDR3 protein is CASSPGLGGPELYGYTF. Written as DNA, the CDR3 is TGTGCCAGCTCACCAGGCCTTGGGGGGCCTGAACTTTATGGCTACACCTTC. This chain joins TRBV18 and TRBJ1-2, with D possibly TRBD1 on 6 matching bases. Germline CDR1 reads KGHSH; CDR2 reads LQKENI. V was cut by 2 bases and J by 5 bases, with 21 bases left in between. CDR3 length: 17 amino acids.

This clonotype was detected ten times or more. V gene TRBV29-1 combines with J gene TRBJ1-3; D perhaps matches TRBD1 (6 bases). The CDR3 has 13 amino acids. The germline V and J ends were trimmed by 1 base and 5 bases, with 9 bases remaining between them. Germline loops: CDR1 SQVTM, CDR2 ANQGSEA. CDR3 nucleotide sequence: TGCAGCGTTGAAGGCGGGGACAGAAACACCATATATTTT. The encoded protein is CSVEGGDRNTIYF.

In its sample, this clonotype was seen many times. CDR3 bases: TGCAGCGTTAAGACTAGCTCCGCCGGCACCGGGGAGCTGTTTTTT. Translated: CSVKTSSAGTGELFF. This chain connects TRBV29-1 to TRBJ2-2, with 7 bases aligning to TRBD2. The germline V gene encodes CDR1 SQVTM and CDR2 ANQGSEA. The V and J ends lost 5 bases and 4 bases, in that order; junction bases with no gene match: 10. The length of the CDR3 is 15 residues.

The CDR3 nucleotides are TGCAGCGTAAGTCGACCGAACACTGAAGCTTTCTTT. Translated, it gives CSVSRPNTEAFF. The rearrangement uses TRBV29-1 and TRBJ1-1; D is uncertain. With 6 bases removed from V and 1 base from J, the gap between germline ends came to 9 bases. Germline V CDR1 and CDR2: SQVTM, ANQGSEA. This CDR3 is built from 12 residues.

Concerning this clonotype: A read error may be the cause here, since a much bigger clone is one base away. CDR3 bases: TGTGCCAACTTTAAGGCCTCGACAGGGGGCGCAGATACGCAGTATTTT. Its protein is CANFKASTGGADTQYF. The chain carries TRBV27 and TRBJ2-3; TRBD1 agrees at 10 bases. The CDR3 has 16 residues. The V gene end was trimmed by 10 bases and the J gene end by 4 bases; junction bases not matched to a gene: 14. Per germline, CDR1 MNHEY and CDR2 SMNVEV (reference sequence).